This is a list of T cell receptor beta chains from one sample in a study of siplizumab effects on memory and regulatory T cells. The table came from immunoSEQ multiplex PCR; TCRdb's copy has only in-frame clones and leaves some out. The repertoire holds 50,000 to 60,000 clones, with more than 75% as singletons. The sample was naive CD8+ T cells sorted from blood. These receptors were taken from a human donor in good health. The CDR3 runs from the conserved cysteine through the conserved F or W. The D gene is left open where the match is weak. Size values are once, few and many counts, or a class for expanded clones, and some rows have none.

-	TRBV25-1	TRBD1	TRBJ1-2	CASSSGQGGYGYTF	TGTGCCAGCAGTTCCGGACAGGGGGGCTATGGCTACACCTTC
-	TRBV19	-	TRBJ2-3	CASSMGLDTQYF	TGTGCCAGTAGTATGGGTTTAGATACGCAGTATTTT
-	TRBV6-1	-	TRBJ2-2	CASSPLPQNTGELFF	TGTGCCAGCAGCCCCCTCCCTCAGAACACCGGGGAGCTGTTTTTT
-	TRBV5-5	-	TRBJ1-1	CASSSSGAGDTEAFF	TGTGCCAGCAGCTCCAGCGGCGCGGGGGACACTGAAGCTTTCTTT
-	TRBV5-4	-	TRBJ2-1	CASSPLALSSYNEQFF	TGTGCCAGCAGCCCCCTAGCTCTGAGCTCCTACAATGAGCAGTTCTTC
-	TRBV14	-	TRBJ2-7	CASSQDGNRAWEQYF	TGTGCCAGCAGCCAAGACGGCAACCGGGCCTGGGAGCAGTACTTC
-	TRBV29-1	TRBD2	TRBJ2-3	CSVGLAGGFAEDTQYF	TGCAGCGTTGGACTAGCGGGAGGCTTTGCGGAGGATACGCAGTATTTT
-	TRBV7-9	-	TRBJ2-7	CASSSQTVPNEQYF	TGTGCCAGCAGCTCGCAAACAGTTCCTAACGAGCAGTACTTC
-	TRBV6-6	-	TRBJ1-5	CASSYSVPDSNQPQHF	TGTGCCAGCAGTTACTCGGTCCCGGATAGCAATCAGCCCCAGCATTTT
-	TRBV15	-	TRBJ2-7	CATSRDPGNEQYF	TGTGCCACCAGCAGAGATCCAGGAAACGAGCAGTACTTC
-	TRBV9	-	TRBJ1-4	CASSGTANEKLFF	TGTGCCAGCAGCGGGACGGCTAATGAAAAACTGTTTTTT
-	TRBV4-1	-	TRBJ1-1	CASSQVASDTEAFF	TGCGCCAGCAGCCAAGTGGCGTCTGACACTGAAGCTTTCTTT
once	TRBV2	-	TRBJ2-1	CASSEAGRRASDEQFF	TGTGCCAGCAGTGAAGCGGGACGGCGCGCGAGCGATGAGCAGTTCTTC
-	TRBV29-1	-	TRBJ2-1	CSVEDGAEGNEQFF	TGCAGCGTTGAAGATGGGGCTGAAGGGAATGAGCAGTTCTTC
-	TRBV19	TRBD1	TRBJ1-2	CASSIASQGGYGYTF	TGTGCCAGTAGTATAGCCAGTCAGGGGGGCTATGGCTACACCTTC
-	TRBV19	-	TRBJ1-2	CASSIGLTNYGYTF	TGTGCCAGTAGTATAGGCCTCACTAACTATGGCTACACCTTC
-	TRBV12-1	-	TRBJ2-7	CASSPRALRGEQYF	TGTGCCAGCAGCCCCCGGGCCCTCAGAGGAGAGCAGTACTTC
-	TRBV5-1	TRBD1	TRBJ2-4	CASSSGQGAKNIQYF	TGCGCCAGCAGCTCCGGACAGGGGGCCAAAAACATTCAGTACTTC
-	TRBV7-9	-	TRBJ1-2	CASSLALQGGSDGYTF	TGTGCCAGCAGCTTAGCCCTACAGGGCGGATCGGATGGCTACACCTTC
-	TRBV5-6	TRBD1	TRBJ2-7	CASSRTGTEQYF	TGTGCCAGCAGCAGGACAGGGACCGAGCAGTACTTC
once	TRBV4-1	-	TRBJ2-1	CASSQEIRPGANEQFF	TGCGCCAGCAGCCAAGAGATTCGGCCAGGGGCCAATGAGCAGTTCTTC
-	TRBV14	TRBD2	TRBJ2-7	CASSRTSGLYEQYF	TGTGCCAGCAGCCGGACTAGCGGCCTCTACGAGCAGTACTTC
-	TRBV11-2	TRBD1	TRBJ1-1	CASSLTGTVNTEAFF	TGTGCCAGCAGCTTGACCGGGACAGTGAACACTGAAGCTTTCTTT
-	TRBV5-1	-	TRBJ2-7	CASSFSDSYEQYF	TGCGCCAGCAGCTTCTCCGACTCCTACGAGCAGTACTTC
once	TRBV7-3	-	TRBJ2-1	CASSLRADNEQFF	TGTGCCAGCAGCTTAAGGGCAGACAATGAGCAGTTCTTC
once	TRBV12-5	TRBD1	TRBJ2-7	CASGSGTGLLYEQYF	TGTGCTAGTGGTTCGGGGACAGGGCTTCTATACGAGCAGTACTTC
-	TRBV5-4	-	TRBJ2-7	CASSLDQGFEQYF	TGTGCCAGCAGCTTGGACCAGGGCTTCGAGCAGTACTTC